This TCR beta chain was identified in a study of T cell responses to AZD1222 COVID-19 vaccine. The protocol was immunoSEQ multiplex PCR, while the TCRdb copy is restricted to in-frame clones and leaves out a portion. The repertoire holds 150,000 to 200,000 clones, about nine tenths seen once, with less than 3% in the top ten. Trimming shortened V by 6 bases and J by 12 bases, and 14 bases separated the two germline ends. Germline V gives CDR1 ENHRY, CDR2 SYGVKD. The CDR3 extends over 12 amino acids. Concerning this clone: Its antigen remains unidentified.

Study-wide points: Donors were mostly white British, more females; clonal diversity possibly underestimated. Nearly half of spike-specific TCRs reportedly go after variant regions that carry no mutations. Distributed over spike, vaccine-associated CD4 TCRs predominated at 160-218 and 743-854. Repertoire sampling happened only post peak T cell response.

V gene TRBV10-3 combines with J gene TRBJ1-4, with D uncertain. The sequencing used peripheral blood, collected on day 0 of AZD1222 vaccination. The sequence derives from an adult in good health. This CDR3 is CAIRTSSGELFF. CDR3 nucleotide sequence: TGTGCCATCAGGACAAGCTCGGGAGAACTGTTTTTT.